The 18 T cell receptor beta chains in this list originate from one sample, sequenced in a study of glioma-infiltrating T cells. The iRepertoire nested amplicon-rescue multiplex PCR amplified TCR alpha and beta CDR3s from RNA. TCRdb used MiXCR to reprocess the multiplex PCR reads, holding one entry per CDR3 protein. Of over 15,000 distinct CDR3 sequences listed, roughly 50% were seen once; the top ten hold 40% to 50%. Sequenced sample: glioma tissue, nonneoplastic brain tissue, or PBMCs (not recorded which). Source of these receptors: a human donor with low-grade glioma or glioblastoma, undergoing nonglioma brain surgery, or in good health (not recorded which).

By sample fraction, this clonotype is large. The rearrangement joins TRBV28 to TRBJ1-2; tentatively, D is TRBD1 (5 bases). The ends were cut back, 3 bases at V and 9 bases at J, with 8 bases in the middle. The CDR3 is 11 residues long. The V gene's germline CDR1 is MDHEN and CDR2 SYDVKM. In nucleotides, the CDR3 is TGTGCCAGCAGTTTCGGACAAAGCTACACCTTC. It is translated as CASSFGQSYTF.

The J gene is TRBJ1-1, the V gene TRBV7-9; TRBD1 aligns across 7 bases. J lost 0 bases, V lost 5 bases, and 9 bases had no gene match. Germline CDR1 is SEHNR and CDR2 is FQNEAQ (reference sequence). The CDR3 contains 16 residues. The CDR3: CASSASGTALNTEAFF. The CDR3 DNA sequence: TGTGCCAGCAGCGCATCCGGGACAGCCTTGAACACTGAAGCTTTCTTT. The whole variable domain, remainder taken from reference TRBV7-9 and TRBJ1-1, is DTGVSQNPRHKITKRGQNVTFRCDPISEHNRLYWYRQTLGQGPEFLTYFQNEAQLEKSRLLSDRFSAERPKGSFSTLEIQRTEQGDSAMYLCASSASGTALNTEAFFGQGTRLTVV.

The chain joins TRBV27 to TRBJ1-2, with a possible D match to TRBD1 (5 bases). The CDR3 spans 14 residues. Trimming pared 6 bases from V and 10 bases from J, leaving 21 bases between. Germline CDR1 reads MNHEY; CDR2 reads SMNVEV (reference sequence). CDR3 region: CASRRLARDHVYTF. The CDR3 DNA reads as TGTGCCAGCAGGAGACTGGCCAGGGACCATGTCTACACCTTC.

Points on this clonotype: This may be a read error, as it is one base from a much larger clone. No conserved phenylalanine or tryptophan is present at the end of the CDR3, so a read error is the likely explanation. The chain employs TRBV2 and TRBJ1-2; D remains unclear. Germline CDR1 reads SNHLY; CDR2 reads FYNNEI. The CDR3 is 15 residues long. V was trimmed by 7 bases and J by 0 bases, leaving 15 bases between them. CDR3 bases: TGTGCCAGCATAGGATTAGATTCAACTAACTATGGCTACACCTCC. Amino acid sequence: CASIGLDSTNYGYTS.

This clonotype has just a few counts. The genes are TRBV20-1 and TRBJ1-2, with TRBD1 matching 8 bases. The CDR3 runs 17 residues. Germline CDR1 and CDR2: DFQATT and SNEGSKA (reference sequence). With V trimmed by 3 bases and J by 2 bases, 14 bases remained unmatched. Written as DNA, the CDR3 is TGCAGTGCTAGTCATCTTCCCGGGACAGGCGCCAACTATGGCTACACCTTC. It specifies CSASHLPGTGANYGYTF.

The chain carries TRBV7-9 and TRBJ2-3, with 9 bases fitting TRBD1. CDR1 SEHNR and CDR2 FQNEAQ come from the germline V gene (reference sequence). J was trimmed by 2 bases and V by 5 bases; bases with no gene match: 8. CDR3 size: 16 residues. The CDR3 nucleotides read TGTGCCAGCAGCCCCCCAGGGACAGGGCACACAGATACGCAGTATTTT. Residues: CASSPPGTGHTDTQYF.

The gene calls are TRBV27 and TRBJ1-1, with D unresolved. V lost 0 bases and J lost 11, with 13 bases in between. The germline V gene encodes CDR1 MNHEY and CDR2 SMNVEV (reference sequence). The CDR3 spans 13 residues. In DNA form, the CDR3 reads TGTGCCAGCAGTTTATCCGACTTGTTATGGGCTTTCTTT. This encodes CASSLSDLLWAFF.

The chain joins TRBV6-1 to TRBJ1-2; 9 positions agree with TRBD1. V lost 6 bases to trimming and J lost 9 bases; unmatched junction nucleotides: 17. CDR3 length: 16 residues. From germline, CDR1 is MNHNS and CDR2 SASEGT. CDR3 sequence (DNA): TGTGCCAGCAGGCCGGACAGGGGTTTCGACTGGTTTAGCTACACCTTC. This encodes CASRPDRGFDWFSYTF.

This clonotype came up a few times. The chain links TRBV7-3 to TRBJ1-5, with unresolved D. The CDR3 is made up of 13 amino acids. V was cut by 5 bases and J by 4 bases, with 9 bases left in between. The germline V gene has CDR1 SGHTA and CDR2 FQGTGA. CDR3 region: CASSPGENQPQHF. CDR3 in DNA: TGTGCCAGCAGCCCAGGAGAGAATCAGCCCCAGCATTTT.

V is TRBV6-1 and J is TRBJ1-1, with 8 bases aligning to TRBD1. V trimming: 6 bases; J trimming: 0 bases; junction bases outside the gene matches: 6. The CDR3 has 15 residues. Germline CDR1 reads MNHNS; CDR2 reads SASEGT. The CDR3 bases are TGTGCCAGCAGGAAGGGACAGGCTATGAACACTGAAGCTTTCTTT. Amino acid sequence: CASRKGQAMNTEAFF.

The chain joins TRBV20-1 to TRBJ2-1, with no clear D. The germline V gene encodes CDR1 DFQATT and CDR2 SNEGSKA (reference sequence). V was shortened by 0 bases and J by 8 bases, with 17 bases between the two germline ends. This CDR3 is built from 15 residues. The CDR3 spells CSAREDWTETYEQFF. CDR3 sequence (DNA): TGCAGTGCTAGAGAAGATTGGACGGAGACCTATGAGCAGTTCTTC.

This clonotype was picked up many times. The chain has TRBV11-3 and TRBJ2-2, with 7 positions matching TRBD1. CDR1 and CDR2 (germline): SGHNT, YENEEA. With V trimmed by 8 bases and J by 3 bases, 12 bases remained unmatched. This CDR3 spans 16 amino acids. CDR3: CASGGMRQGDTGELFF. The CDR3 DNA is TGTGCCAGCGGTGGAATGAGACAGGGCGACACCGGGGAGCTGTTTTTT.

This clonotype was observed a handful of times. This chain links TRBV20-1 with TRBJ2-2; D might be TRBD1 (6 bases). This CDR3 has 14 amino acids. The ends were cut back, 3 bases at V and 4 bases at J, with 12 bases in the middle. Looked up from germline, CDR1 is DFQATT and CDR2 is SNEGSKA (reference sequence). CDR3 in DNA: TGCAGTGCTAGCAGGCAGGGGAGCACCGGGGAGCTGTTTTTT. Residues: CSASRQGSTGELFF.

The chain combines TRBV6-6 with TRBJ2-5; D is perhaps TRBD1 (5 bases). CDR3 length equals 14 residues. Per the germline V gene, CDR1 is MNHNY and CDR2 is SVGAGI (reference sequence). Deletions cut 6 bases from V and 5 bases from J, with 16 bases between. CDR3 sequence reads: CASSFSDQGETQYF. The CDR3 bases are TGTGCCAGCAGCTTCTCGGACCAGGGCGAGACCCAGTACTTC.

The chain couples TRBV7-2 to TRBJ2-5; no clear D. Looked up from germline, CDR1 is SGHTA and CDR2 is FQGNSA. V lost 5 bases to trimming and J lost 2 bases, with 9 bases between them. This CDR3 is built from 13 residues. CDR3 nucleotides: TGTGCCAGCAGCGTTATGAGACAAGAGACCCAGTACTTC. Translated, it gives CASSVMRQETQYF. The variable domain in full, completed from reference TRBV7-2 and TRBJ2-5, reads GAGVSQSPSNKVTEKGKDVELRCDPISGHTALYWYRQSLGQGLEFLIYFQGNSAPDKSGLPSDRFSAERTGGSVSTLTIQRTQQEDSAVYLCASSVMRQETQYFGPGTRLLVL.

For this clonotype: A read error may be the cause here, since a much bigger clone is one base away. The V call is TRBV9, the J call TRBJ1-1; D not certain. Germline CDR1 SGDLS, CDR2 YYNGEE. V lost 2 bases and J 1 base, leaving 9 bases between the germline ends. The CDR3 runs to 14 residues. The DNA of the CDR3 is TGTGCCAGCAGCGTTGGTATGGGGAACACTGAAGCTTTCTTT. This codes for CASSVGMGNTEAFF.

V usage is TRBV6-2 or TRBV6-3 and J usage is TRBJ2-2; maybe TRBD2 (6 bases). Per germline, CDR1 MNHEY and CDR2 SVGEGT. Trimming took off 4 bases at V and 9 bases at J, with 18 bases between the two ends. This CDR3 is 15 amino acids long. CDR3 sequence reads: CASSSTGTPTRELFF. CDR3 DNA sequence: TGTGCCAGCAGTTCCACCGGGACTCCGACCCGGGAGCTGTTTTTT.

The J gene is TRBJ1-5, the V gene TRBV20-1; weak D call: TRBD1 (5 bases). The germline CDR1 and CDR2 sequences are DFQATT and SNEGSKA (reference sequence). The CDR3 is 14 residues long. V lost 3 bases, J lost 4 bases, and 13 bases lay in between. CDR3 in DNA: TGCAGTGCTAGGCCCCAGGGAGGAAATCAGCCCCAGCATTTT. Protein: CSARPQGGNQPQHF.